This T cell receptor beta chain was captured in a study of early T cells in non-severe SARS-CoV-2 infection. Study-level points and caveats: Clonotype matching in VDJdb favored anti-spike CD8 responses and did not capture private and CD4 specificities.

CDR1 and CDR2 from the germline V gene are MNHNS and SASEGT. Trimming took 2 bases from V and 4 from J, leaving 12 bases between them. The CDR3 extends over 15 amino acids. Unique molecular identifiers tagged individual cDNA molecules. From the 5' RACE reads, TCRdb called clonotypes with MiXCR, one entry per CDR3 protein. The sample has 40,000 to 55,000 distinct CDR3 sequences; roughly 7% are singletons. In this sample, this clonotype turned up many times. Its specificity is unknown. The chain carries TRBV6-1 and TRBJ1-5; D might be TRBD1 (6 bases). This clonotype was sampled from an adult who was a healthcare worker with PCR-confirmed SARS-CoV-2 infection or an uninfected control (not recorded which). Material for sequencing was whole blood. The CDR3: CASSEYGTTNQPQHF. In DNA form, the CDR3 reads TGTGCCAGCAGTGAATACGGGACAACTAATCAGCCCCAGCATTTT.